Following are 30 T cell receptor beta chains from one sample sequenced in a study of beta chain features in type 1 diabetes. Study observations and caveats: For Type 1 diabetes patients, all four CD4+ subsets carried TCRB CDR3s that were moderately but significantly shorter.

The study reverse transcribed the entire isolated RNA, so it sequenced expressed TCRB transcripts. Only in-frame clones appear in the TCRdb table, and some are missing; sequencing was by immunoSEQ multiplex PCR. Of 300,000 to 350,000 clones in the sample, around 9% were seen once. These TCRs' antigens remain unknown. The sequencing input was central memory CD4+ T cells from blood. Receptor source: a man younger than 40 with type 1 diabetes.

This clone came up a few times. J is TRBJ2-5 and V is TRBV6-5; D could derive from TRBD1 or TRBD2 (5 bases each). The germline gives CDR1 MNHEY, CDR2 SVGAGI. V was cut by 4 bases and J by 5 bases, with 11 bases left in between. The CDR3 has 13 residues. CDR3 amino acids: CASSSGPLETQYF. The CDR3 bases are TGTGCCAGCAGTTCGGGGCCTCTCGAGACCCAGTACTTC.

This chain connects TRBV7-6 to TRBJ2-3; D not resolved. The CDR3 loop spans 13 amino acids. The V end lost 4 bases, the J end lost 1 base, and 6 bases lay between the germline ends. Germline assignment: CDR1 SGHVS and CDR2 FNYEAQ. CDR3 DNA sequence: TGTGCCAGCAGCTCCCAAGGCACAGATACGCAGTATTTT. It is translated as CASSSQGTDTQYF. Variable domain in full (rest from reference TRBV7-6 and TRBJ2-3): GAGVSQSPRYKVTKRGQDVALRCDPISGHVSLYWYRQALGQGPEFLTYFNYEAQQDKSGLPNDRFSAERPEGSISTLTIQRTEQRDSAMYRCASSSQGTDTQYFGPGTRLTVL.

In this sample, this clone turned up a few times. This chain connects TRBV11-2 to TRBJ2-1; possible D gene TRBD1, 5 bases. Germline CDR1 reads SGHAT; CDR2 reads FQNNGV. Trimming pared 1 base from V and 3 bases from J, leaving 16 bases between. There are 17 residues in the CDR3. The CDR3 nucleotides read TGTGCCAGCAGCTTAGTGCAGGTGGGGCTTTACTACAATGAGCAGTTCTTC. This sequence encodes CASSLVQVGLYYNEQFF.

The rearrangement uses TRBV7-2 and TRBJ2-5, with TRBD2 matching 7 bases. CDR3 size: 15 residues. Unmatched junction bases numbered 8, after V lost 1 base and J lost 6 bases. The germline gives CDR1 SGHTA, CDR2 FQGNSA. Here the CDR3 reads CASSLGSPGGKTQYF. DNA of the CDR3: TGTGCCAGCAGCTTAGGGTCTCCGGGGGGTAAGACCCAGTACTTC. Supplemented by reference TRBV7-2 and TRBJ2-5, the full variable domain reads GAGVSQSPSNKVTEKGKDVELRCDPISGHTALYWYRQSLGQGLEFLIYFQGNSAPDKSGLPSDRFSAERTGGSVSTLTIQRTQQEDSAVYLCASSLGSPGGKTQYFGPGTRLLVL.

The chain has TRBV18 and TRBJ1-1; D unclear. Trimming cost V 3 bases and J 7 bases, with 9 bases left between them. This CDR3 spans 12 amino acids. Germline CDR1 reads KGHSH; CDR2 reads LQKENI. The CDR3 is CASSPVGVEAFF. DNA for the CDR3: TGTGCCAGCTCACCGGTCGGGGTTGAAGCTTTCTTT. The full variable domain, rest sourced from reference TRBV18 and TRBJ1-1, is NAGVMQNPRHLVRRRGQEARLRCSPMKGHSHVYWYRQLPEEGLKFMVYLQKENIIDESGMPKERFSAEFPKEGPSILRIQQVVRGDSAAYFCASSPVGVEAFFGQGTRLTVV.

This clone has at least ten counts. The sample holds other DNA sequences that translate to the same CDR3. V and J are TRBV27 and TRBJ2-1; D gene unclear. CDR1 MNHEY and CDR2 SMNVEV come from the germline V gene (reference sequence). V was pared by 5 bases and J by 4 bases, with 3 bases between. This CDR3 comprises 11 residues. In DNA form, the CDR3 reads TGTGCCAGCAGTCTTTACAATGAGCAGTTCTTC. It translates to CASSLYNEQFF.

This chain connects TRBV15 to TRBJ1-1; maybe TRBD1 (5 bases). Trimming removed 0 bases at V and 1 base at J, with 9 bases between. Per germline, CDR1 LNHNV and CDR2 YYDKDF (reference sequence). The CDR3 sequence is 15 residues long. The CDR3 is CATSRDPGSNTEAFF. CDR3 bases: TGTGCCACCAGCAGAGATCCAGGGTCGAACACTGAAGCTTTCTTT.

This clone was seen more than once but under ten times. The DNA of the CDR3 is TGTGCCAGCAGCGTAGCAGCGGGGCCTTTCACAGATACGCAGTATTTT. Protein product: CASSVAAGPFTDTQYF. This chain uses TRBV9 with TRBJ2-3; 7 bases fit TRBD2. The CDR3 has 16 residues. V lost 0 bases, J lost 2 bases, and 6 bases stayed unmatched. Germline V gene lookup returns CDR1 SGDLS and CDR2 YYNGEE.

J is TRBJ2-5 and V is TRBV29-1; tentative D call: TRBD2 (7 bases). Trimming shortened V by 6 bases and J by 2 bases, and 13 bases separated the two germline ends. Germline V gene sequence: CDR1 SQVTM, CDR2 ANQGSEA. There are 13 residues in the CDR3. Here the CDR3 reads CSVGGPSQETQYF. For the CDR3, the DNA is TGCAGCGTGGGGGGGCCTAGTCAAGAGACCCAGTACTTC.

The table lists this clone with many counts. This rearrangement joins TRBV30 to TRBJ2-2, with TRBD1 matching 7 bases. The CDR3 contains 13 residues. Germline CDR1 is GTSNPN and CDR2 is SVGIG (reference sequence). With 5 bases clipped from V and 4 bases from J, the junction kept 4 bases outside the gene matches. This CDR3 is CAWRDSGTGELFF. The CDR3 nucleotides read TGTGCCTGGCGGGACAGCGGCACCGGGGAGCTGTTTTTT.

This chain connects TRBV13 to TRBJ2-7; D is perhaps TRBD2 (6 bases). This CDR3 comprises 14 residues. Per germline, CDR1 PRHDT and CDR2 FYEKMQ (reference sequence). V was pared by 0 bases and J by 0 bases, with 6 bases between. The CDR3 protein is CASSLGTSSYEQYF. CDR3 nucleotides: TGTGCCAGCAGCTTAGGGACTAGCTCCTACGAGCAGTACTTC.

The chain joins TRBV7-2 to TRBJ2-7; 13 positions agree with TRBD2. Germline CDR1 SGHTA, CDR2 FQGNSA. The junction had 8 bases not matched to a gene; V was cut back by 6 bases and J by 6 bases. The CDR3 totals 15 residues. The CDR3 protein is CASSPTSGGRFEQYF. As DNA, the CDR3 is TGTGCCAGCAGTCCGACTAGCGGGGGGCGGTTCGAGCAGTACTTC.

Notes on this clone: This sample also contains other DNA sequences that code for the same CDR3. The V call is TRBV7-2, the J call TRBJ2-3; D unclear. Germline loops: CDR1 SGHTA, CDR2 FQGNSA. V was cut by 1 base and J by 0 bases, with 5 bases left in between. This CDR3 comprises 14 residues. CDR3 region: CASSLGFSTDTQYF. The CDR3 DNA is TGTGCCAGCAGCTTAGGGTTCAGCACAGATACGCAGTATTTT.

This clone has only a few counts. This CDR3 is also generated by other DNA sequences in the sample. The chain couples TRBV18 to TRBJ1-2; D gene uncertain. V was cut by 2 bases and J by 1 base, with 11 bases left in between. The CDR3 is 15 residues long. Germline V gives CDR1 KGHSH, CDR2 LQKENI. Here the CDR3 DNA reads TGTGCCAGCTCACCAGGTCAGACGGATAACTATGGCTACACCTTC. Its protein product is CASSPGQTDNYGYTF.

This clone has a handful of counts. The chain combines TRBV7-8 with TRBJ2-5, with 8 bases identical to TRBD1. Germline CDR1 and CDR2: SGHVS and FQNEAQ. The V gene end was trimmed by 5 bases and the J gene end by 1 base; junction bases not matched to a gene: 6. The CDR3 has 15 residues. This CDR3 is CASSARQGSQETQYF. The DNA for the CDR3 is TGTGCCAGCAGCGCCCGACAGGGGTCCCAAGAGACCCAGTACTTC.

V gene TRBV30 combines with J gene TRBJ1-5; D possibly corresponds to TRBD1 (5 bases). Germline-derived CDR1 and CDR2 are GTSNPN and SVGIG (reference sequence). The ends were cut back, 4 bases at V and 7 bases at J, with 17 bases in the middle. The CDR3 has 14 residues. CDR3 in DNA: TGTGCCTGGAACGAAGGCGCGGGGGACCAGCCCCAGCATTTT. Amino acids: CAWNEGAGDQPQHF.

On this clone: Other DNA sequences in the sample encode the same CDR3. This chain uses TRBV11-2 with TRBJ2-1; 11 nucleotides line up with TRBD1. Per the germline V gene, CDR1 is SGHAT and CDR2 is FQNNGV. The CDR3 is 17 residues long. The junction had 6 bases not matched to a gene; V was cut back by 3 bases and J by 2 bases. The CDR3 coding sequence is TGTGCCAGCAGCTTCCTTTGGGGACAGGGGGCCTACAATGAGCAGTTCTTC. Its translation is CASSFLWGQGAYNEQFF.

This clone has a handful of counts. The chain joins TRBV2 to TRBJ2-3; tentatively, D is TRBD1 (6 bases). V was cut by 4 bases and J by 0 bases, with 11 bases left in between. The CDR3 is 15 amino acids. In germline, CDR1 is SNHLY, CDR2 FYNNEI. For the CDR3, the DNA is TGTGCCAGCAGTGGGACAGACTCTAGCACAGATACGCAGTATTTT. Its protein product is CASSGTDSSTDTQYF.

There are a few counts of this clone. The chain has TRBV18 and TRBJ1-1; no clear D. V was clipped by 3 bases and J by 6 bases, with 8 bases between them. Germline CDR1 is KGHSH and CDR2 is LQKENI. The CDR3 sequence is 12 residues long. The CDR3 DNA reads as TGTGCCAGCTCACCTGTCAGCTCTGAAGCTTTCTTT. Translating gives CASSPVSSEAFF.

This clone was seen only a few times. The J gene is TRBJ2-5, the V gene TRBV5-1, with no clear D. Trimming shortened V by 4 bases and J by 3 bases, and 7 bases separated the two germline ends. The CDR3 sequence is 12 residues long. CDR1 and CDR2 (germline): SGHRS, YFSETQ. DNA of the CDR3: TGCGCCAGCAGCCAGCCAGAAGAGACCCAGTACTTC. Protein product: CASSQPEETQYF.

About this clone itself: This may come from a read error, since a much larger clone is one base off. The gene calls are TRBV9 and TRBJ2-3, with D possibly matching TRBD2 (5 bases). The CDR3 is 13 amino acids. Germline assignment: CDR1 SGDLS and CDR2 YYNGEE. The V end was cut by 3 bases, the J end by 0 bases, with 5 bases between. CDR3 loop: CASSGTSTDTQYF. The CDR3 bases are TGTGCCAGCAGCGGGACTAGCACAGATACGCAGTATTTT.

This clone was counted only a few times. CDR3 in amino acids: CASSPGQGPFSGANVLTF. The DNA for the CDR3 is TGCGCCAGCAGCCCGGGACAGGGACCCTTCTCTGGGGCCAACGTCCTGACTTTC. This chain connects TRBV4-1 to TRBJ2-6; 9 bases align to TRBD1. The V gene end was trimmed by 4 bases and the J gene end by 0 bases; junction bases not matched to a gene: 7. Germline values: CDR1 MGHRA, CDR2 YSYEKL. The CDR3 is 18 amino acids.

This clone has at least ten counts. The rearrangement joins TRBV2 to TRBJ2-7, with D perhaps given as TRBD1 or TRBD2 (5 bases each). Trimming cost V 0 bases and J 0 bases, with 9 bases left between them. The germline V gene encodes CDR1 SNHLY and CDR2 FYNNEI. This CDR3 spans 15 amino acids. CDR3 sequence: CASSEAEGSSYEQYF. DNA for the CDR3: TGTGCCAGCAGTGAAGCTGAGGGGAGCTCCTACGAGCAGTACTTC.

This clone was observed a handful of times. The chain has TRBV27 and TRBJ2-7; 9 positions agree with TRBD2. The trim removed 8 bases at V and 4 bases at J, leaving 9 bases unmatched. The CDR3 contains 14 residues. Per the germline V gene, CDR1 is MNHEY and CDR2 is SMNVEV (reference sequence). The CDR3 nucleotides are TGTGCCAGCCGCCTTAGCGGGGGCCGGTACGAGCAGTACTTC. Its protein product is CASRLSGGRYEQYF.

This clone has just a few counts. This rearrangement joins TRBV7-2 to TRBJ1-5; tentative D call: TRBD1 (5 bases). The germline V and J ends were trimmed by 1 base and 4 bases, with 11 bases remaining between them. From germline, CDR1 is SGHTA and CDR2 FQGNSA. This CDR3 spans 15 amino acids. The CDR3 sequence: CASSLVQGGNQPQHF. The CDR3 DNA sequence: TGTGCCAGCAGCTTAGTTCAGGGCGGGAATCAGCCCCAGCATTTT.

The sample holds many counts of this clone. The rearrangement links TRBV29-1 to TRBJ2-7; 10 bases align to TRBD1. The CDR3 runs 12 residues. Germline lookup yields CDR1 SQVTM and CDR2 ANQGSEA. The junction had 6 bases not matched to a gene; V was cut back by 7 bases and J by 6 bases. CDR3 coding DNA: TGCAGCGCCTGGACAGGGGGGAGCGAGCAGTACTTC. Its protein product is CSAWTGGSEQYF.

V gene TRBV5-4 combines with J gene TRBJ1-2, with 7 bases matching TRBD1. CDR1 and CDR2 (germline): SGHNT, YYREEE (reference sequence). The ends lost 3 bases at V and 0 bases at J; junction bases unmatched: 8. The CDR3 has 16 residues. The CDR3 loop reads CASSSGQAITNYGYTF. The CDR3 region has the DNA TGTGCCAGCAGCTCTGGACAGGCCATCACTAACTATGGCTACACCTTC.

This clone was counted only a few times. This chain connects TRBV4-3 to TRBJ1-2, with D unclear. The CDR3 has 15 residues. V was pared by 0 bases and J by 0 bases, with 8 bases between. Germline CDR1 LGHNA, CDR2 YSLEER. The DNA of the CDR3 is TGCGCCAGCAGCCAAGAATGGGCCGCTAACTATGGCTACACCTTC. Its protein product is CASSQEWAANYGYTF.

The rearrangement uses TRBV4-3 and TRBJ1-4; maybe TRBD1 (6 bases). The V gene lost 1 base and the J gene lost 3 bases, with 12 bases spanning the gap. The CDR3 covers 16 residues. CDR1 is LGHNA, CDR2 YSLEER, per germline. CDR3 amino acids: CASSQGWQGPNEKLFF. DNA of the CDR3: TGCGCCAGCAGCCAAGGGTGGCAGGGGCCTAATGAAAAACTGTTTTTT.

V usage is TRBV18 and J usage is TRBJ1-1; 7 bases line up with TRBD1. The CDR3 contains 15 residues. The germline gives CDR1 KGHSH, CDR2 LQKENI. With V trimmed by 2 bases and J by 3 bases, 6 bases remained unmatched. The CDR3 loop reads CASSPVQGGYTEAFF. CDR3 bases: TGTGCCAGCTCACCAGTCCAGGGGGGGTACACTGAAGCTTTCTTT.